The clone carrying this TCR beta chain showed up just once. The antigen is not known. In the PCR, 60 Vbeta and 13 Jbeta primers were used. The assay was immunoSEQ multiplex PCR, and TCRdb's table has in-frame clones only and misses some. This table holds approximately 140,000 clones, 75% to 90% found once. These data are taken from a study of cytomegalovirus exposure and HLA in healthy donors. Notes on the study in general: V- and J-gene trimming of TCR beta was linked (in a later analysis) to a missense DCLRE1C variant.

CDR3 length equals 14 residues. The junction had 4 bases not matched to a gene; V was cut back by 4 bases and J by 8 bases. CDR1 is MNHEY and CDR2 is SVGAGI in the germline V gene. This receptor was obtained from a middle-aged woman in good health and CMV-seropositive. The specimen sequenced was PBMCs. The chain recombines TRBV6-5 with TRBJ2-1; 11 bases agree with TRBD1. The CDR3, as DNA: TGTGCCAGCAGTTCCGGGACAGGGGGGTATGAGCAGTTCTTC. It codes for CASSSGTGGYEQFF.